Listed below are T cell receptor beta chains from one sample, sequenced in a study of shared clonotypes between healthy human individuals. Clones were read by immunoSEQ multiplex PCR, and TCRdb kept only the in-frame ones, dropping some. The top ten clones hold about 1.4% of a sample with roughly 1 million clones, about 75% of them seen once. Material for sequencing was memory CD4+ T cells sorted from blood. The source of these receptors is a man in his late teens or twenties in good health. CDR3s include the opening cysteine and the closing phenylalanine or tryptophan. Each record gives: V gene, clone size, J gene, D gene, CDR3 protein, CDR3 DNA. The D gene is left open where the match is weak. A row's size may be missing; if present it is once, few, many or a size class.

>TRBV5-4|-|TRBJ2-3|-
CASSRRSTDTQYF
TGTGCCAGCTCCCGGCGGAGCACAGATACGCAGTATTTT
>TRBV4-2|-|TRBJ1-6|-
CASSQDLPRESSSYNSPLHF
TGTGCCAGCAGCCAAGATCTCCCCCGGGAATCAAGCTCCTATAATTCACCCCTCCACTTT
>TRBV6-1|-|TRBJ1-3|-
CASSERGGARFGNTIYF
TGTGCCAGCAGTGAACGAGGGGGGGCGCGGTTTGGAAACACCATATATTTT
>TRBV5-1|-|TRBJ2-7|-
CASSWAGGNSYEQYF
TGCGCCAGCAGCTGGGCCGGGGGCAATTCCTACGAGCAGTACTTC
>TRBV6-6|-|TRBJ2-7|TRBD1
CASSYWGTGEGGEQYF
TGTGCCAGCAGTTACTGGGGGACAGGGGAAGGTGGCGAGCAGTACTTC
>TRBV11-2|once|TRBJ1-2|-
CASSLIDKDGYTF
TGTGCCAGCAGCTTAATAGACAAGGATGGCTACACCTTC
>TRBV19|-|TRBJ2-2|TRBD2
CASSIKGLAGTGELFF
TGTGCCAGTAGTATAAAAGGGCTAGCGGGGACCGGGGAGCTGTTTTTT
>TRBV27|-|TRBJ2-7|-
CASSYAGREQYF
TGTGCCAGCAGTTACGCTGGGCGGGAGCAGTACTTC
>TRBV6-1|once|TRBJ2-2|-
CAGSPRLANTGELFF
TGTGCCGGTTCCCCAAGACTAGCGAACACCGGGGAGCTGTTTTTT
>TRBV28|-|TRBJ2-7|TRBD1
CASSSPSLQGARVYEQYF
TGTGCCAGCAGTTCGCCCAGTCTACAGGGGGCGCGAGTCTACGAGCAGTACTTC
>TRBV2|-|TRBJ2-3|-
CASSVEDYNTDTQYF
TGTGCCAGCAGTGTAGAGGACTATAACACAGATACGCAGTATTTT
>TRBV6-6|few|TRBJ2-1|-
CASSYGIGGGHNEQFF
TGTGCCAGCAGTTACGGGATAGGCGGGGGCCACAATGAGCAGTTCTTC
>TRBV5-1|-|TRBJ2-2|-
CASSAQGAVNTGELFF
TGCGCCAGCAGCGCCCAGGGTGCGGTCAACACCGGGGAGCTGTTTTTT
>TRBV6-1|-|TRBJ1-5|TRBD1
CASSDGRRGARQPQHF
TGTGCCAGCAGTGACGGCCGCAGGGGGGCAAGGCAGCCCCAGCATTTT
>TRBV11-2|-|TRBJ2-1|-
CASSLDGVATSKQFF
TGTGCCAGCAGCTTAGATGGAGTAGCCACGTCAAAGCAGTTCTTC
>TRBV30|-|TRBJ2-1|TRBD1
CACTHPGQGAWNEQFF
TGTGCCTGCACACACCCGGGACAGGGGGCTTGGAATGAGCAGTTCTTC
>TRBV30|-|TRBJ1-2|-
CAWSAALEGVGYTF
TGTGCCTGGAGCGCGGCCCTTGAGGGTGTCGGCTACACCTTC
>TRBV6-5|-|TRBJ2-7|-
CASSYSRGNSYEQYF
TGTGCCAGCAGTTACTCAAGGGGGAATAGCTACGAGCAGTACTTC
>TRBV2|-|TRBJ1-5|-
CASSDPGFNQPQHF
TGTGCCAGCAGTGATCCAGGCTTCAATCAGCCCCAGCATTTT
>TRBV6-6|-|TRBJ1-5|-
CASALEVGPQHF
TGTGCCAGCGCCCTAGAGGTGGGGCCCCAGCATTTT
>TRBV7-2|-|TRBJ1-6|-
CASSPDASPLHF
TGTGCCAGCAGCCCGGACGCTTCACCCCTCCACTTT
>TRBV7-9|-|TRBJ2-2|TRBD1
CASSSYLRDSRSNTGELFF
TGTGCCAGCAGCTCCTACCTCCGGGACAGCCGATCGAACACCGGGGAGCTGTTTTTT
>TRBV5-1|once|TRBJ2-1|-
CASSRFDTNKYNEQFF
TGCGCCAGCAGCCGTTTCGACACCAACAAATACAATGAGCAGTTCTTC
>TRBV5-1|-|TRBJ1-6|-
CASSLVGADSPLHF
TGCGCCAGCAGCTTGGTAGGGGCAGATTCACCCCTCCACTTT
>TRBV2|-|TRBJ2-1|-
CASSVGRSSYNEQFF
TGTGCCAGCAGTGTCGGCAGGAGCTCCTACAATGAGCAGTTCTTC
>TRBV6-5|-|TRBJ1-6|-
CASSYSNSPLHF
TGTGCCAGCAGTTATTCCAATTCACCCCTCCACTTT